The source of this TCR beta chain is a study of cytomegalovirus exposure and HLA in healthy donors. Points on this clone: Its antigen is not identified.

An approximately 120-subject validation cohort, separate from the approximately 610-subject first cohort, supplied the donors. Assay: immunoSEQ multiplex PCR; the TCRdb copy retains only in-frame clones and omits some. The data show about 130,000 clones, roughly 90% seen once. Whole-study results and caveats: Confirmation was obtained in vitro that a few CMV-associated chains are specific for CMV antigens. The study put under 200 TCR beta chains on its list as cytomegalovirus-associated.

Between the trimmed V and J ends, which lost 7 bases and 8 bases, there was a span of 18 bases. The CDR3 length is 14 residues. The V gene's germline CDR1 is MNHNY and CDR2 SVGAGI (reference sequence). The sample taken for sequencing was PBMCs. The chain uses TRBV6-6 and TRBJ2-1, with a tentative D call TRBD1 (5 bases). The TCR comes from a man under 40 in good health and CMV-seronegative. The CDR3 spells CASTLQGLVDEQFF. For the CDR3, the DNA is TGTGCCAGCACGTTGCAGGGCTTGGTGGATGAGCAGTTCTTC.